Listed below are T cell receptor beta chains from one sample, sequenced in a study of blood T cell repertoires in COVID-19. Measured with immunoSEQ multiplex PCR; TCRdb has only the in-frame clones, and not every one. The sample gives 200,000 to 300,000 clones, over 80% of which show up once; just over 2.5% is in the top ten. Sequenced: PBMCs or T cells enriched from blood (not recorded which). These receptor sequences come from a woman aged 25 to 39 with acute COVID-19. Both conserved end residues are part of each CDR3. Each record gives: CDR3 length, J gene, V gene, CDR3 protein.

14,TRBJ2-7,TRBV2,CASRLGQGAYEQYF
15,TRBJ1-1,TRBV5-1,CASSAKGQGATEAFF
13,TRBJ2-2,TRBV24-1,CATSGRTTGELFF
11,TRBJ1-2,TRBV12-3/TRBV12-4,CASSWGRGYTF
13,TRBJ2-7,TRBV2,CASTKSSSYEQYF
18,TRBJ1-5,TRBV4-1,CASSQGFAEEVWNQPQHF
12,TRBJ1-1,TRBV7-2,CASSSGTGVAFF
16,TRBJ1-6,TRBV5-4,CASTIGRAGDNSPLHF
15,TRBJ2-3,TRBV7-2,CASSLERGGKDTQYF
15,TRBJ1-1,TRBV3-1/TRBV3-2,CASSQGWAGNTEAFF
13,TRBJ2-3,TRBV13,CASSLQGRDTQYF
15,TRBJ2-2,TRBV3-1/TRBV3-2,CASSQVMDRTGELFF
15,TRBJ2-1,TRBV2,CASRELAEPYNEQFF
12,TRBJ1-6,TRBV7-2,CASSLFSSPLHF
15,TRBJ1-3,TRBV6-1,CASSETRGLGNTIYF
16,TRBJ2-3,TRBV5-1,CASSLAFLGASDTQYF
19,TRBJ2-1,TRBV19,CASSISGTSGERGFNEQFF
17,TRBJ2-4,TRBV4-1,CASSQPTGEVAKNIQYF
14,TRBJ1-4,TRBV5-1,CASSRDRGNEKLFF
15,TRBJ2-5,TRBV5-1,CASSLTGSWEETQYF
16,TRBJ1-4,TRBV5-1,CASSSVWGRDNEKLFF
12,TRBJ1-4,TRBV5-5,CASTMGGEKLFF
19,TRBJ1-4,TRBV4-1,CASSHPPGGTRGTNEKLFF
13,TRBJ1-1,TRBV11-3,CASSHGGDTEAFF
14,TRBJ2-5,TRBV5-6,CASSSDGPGETQYF
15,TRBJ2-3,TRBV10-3,CATKAWRGDADTQYF
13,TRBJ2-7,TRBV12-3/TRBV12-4,CASSLASGYEQYF
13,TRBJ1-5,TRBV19,CASSRDSNQPQHF
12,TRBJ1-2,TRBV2,CASSSGSRGYTF
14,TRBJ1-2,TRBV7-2,CASSLGGQGDGYTF
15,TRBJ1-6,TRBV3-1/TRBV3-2,CASSQAGGSNSPLHF
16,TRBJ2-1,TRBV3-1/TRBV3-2,CASSQGLAGGLNEQFF
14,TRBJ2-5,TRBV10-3,CAVLGAGRGETQYF
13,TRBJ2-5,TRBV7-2,CASSLGAQETQYF
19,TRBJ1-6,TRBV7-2,CASRHKGTFPSDYNSPLHF
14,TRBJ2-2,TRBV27,CATIGGGAVGELFF
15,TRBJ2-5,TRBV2,CASSEQVTAQETQYF
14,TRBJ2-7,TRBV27,CASSPSPPYYEQYF
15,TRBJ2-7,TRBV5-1,CASSSMRQGFGEQYF
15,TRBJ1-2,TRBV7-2,CASSQGQGGGYGYTF
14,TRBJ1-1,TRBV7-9,CASSLAVLTGWTFF